These 13 T cell receptor beta chains were sequenced from one sample in a study of blood T cell repertoires in COVID-19. Sequenced by immunoSEQ multiplex PCR; TCRdb stores in-frame clones only, minus some. The sample lists 100,000 to 150,000 clones; around 88% were seen once. Sequenced: peripheral blood. Receptor source: a man aged 55 to 70 with COVID-19, enrolled during active disease.

The chain combines TRBV13 with TRBJ2-5, with D maybe TRBD1 (6 bases). The CDR3 consists of 16 residues. Trimming took 4 bases from V and 1 from J, leaving 16 bases between them. Germline CDR1 and CDR2: PRHDT and FYEKMQ (reference sequence). DNA for the CDR3: TGTGCCAGCAGCTCCACAGGGCGCCTTGTCCAAGAGACCCAGTACTTC. Protein product: CASSSTGRLVQETQYF.

This rearrangement joins TRBV15 to TRBJ2-7; 7 nucleotides line up with TRBD1. The CDR3 contains 14 residues. The germline CDR1 and CDR2 sequences are LNHNV and YYDKDF (reference sequence). Germline trimming cut 0 bases from V and 3 bases from J; bases unmatched to any gene: 2. CDR3 nucleotide sequence: TGTGCCACCAGCAGAGAACAGGGGCTCTACGAGCAGTACTTC. Translating gives CATSREQGLYEQYF.

The chain is built from TRBV28 and TRBJ1-6, with 9 bases that match TRBD1. This CDR3 has 15 amino acids. From germline, CDR1 is MDHEN and CDR2 SYDVKM. V gave up 3 bases and J gave up 9 bases; unmatched junction bases: 6. CDR3 residues: CASSLGGQGLSPLHF. In DNA form, the CDR3 reads TGTGCCAGCAGTTTGGGGGGACAGGGACTTTCACCCCTCCACTTT.

This clone has just a few counts. This rearrangement joins TRBV4-1 to TRBJ2-1, with a weak D call TRBD2 (5 bases). V lost 5 bases and J 4 bases, leaving 12 bases between the germline ends. This CDR3 is built from 14 residues. The V gene's germline CDR1 is MGHRA and CDR2 YSYEKL. The CDR3 nucleotides read TGCGCCAGCAGCACCCCTCGCGGGTACAATGAGCAGTTCTTC. This translates into CASSTPRGYNEQFF.

In its sample, this clone was seen a few times. The chain is built from TRBV3-1 (or the pseudogene TRBV3-2) and TRBJ2-5; no clear D gene. This CDR3 is built from 12 residues. Between the trimmed V and J ends, which lost 1 base and 5 bases, there was a span of 5 bases. Germline CDR1 reads LGHDT; CDR2 reads YNNKEL (reference sequence). CDR3 in amino acids: CASSQVGETQYF. The CDR3 DNA sequence: TGTGCCAGCAGCCAAGTCGGGGAGACCCAGTACTTC.

The chain joins TRBV7-9 to TRBJ1-2; the match to TRBD1 covers 7 bases. Germline V CDR1 and CDR2: SEHNR, FQNEAQ (reference sequence). V trimming: 3 bases; J trimming: 0 bases; junction bases outside the gene matches: 7. The CDR3 is 16 amino acids. CDR3 in amino acids: CASSLSGGFANYGYTF. The CDR3 nucleotides read TGTGCCAGCAGCTTGTCAGGGGGATTTGCTAACTATGGCTACACCTTC.

The chain couples TRBV4-2 to TRBJ1-4; 8 nucleotides align to TRBD1. V lost 1 base, J lost 5 bases, and 6 bases stayed unmatched. CDR3 length: 16 residues. Germline V gene lookup returns CDR1 LGHNA and CDR2 YNFKEQ. CDR3 sequence (DNA): TGTGCCAGCAGCCAAGTTGACGGACAGGGAAATGAAAAACTGTTTTTT. Encoded protein: CASSQVDGQGNEKLFF.

The chain couples TRBV15 to TRBJ2-7, with D unresolved. The germline gives CDR1 LNHNV, CDR2 YYDKDF (reference sequence). Trimming left V 0 bases short and J 0 bases short, with 9 bases between. There are 15 residues in the CDR3. The CDR3 DNA reads as TGTGCCACCAGCAGAGATCGGGTCAGCTCCTACGAGCAGTACTTC. Encoded protein: CATSRDRVSSYEQYF.

The V gene is TRBV3-1 (or the pseudogene TRBV3-2), the J gene TRBJ1-1, with D maybe TRBD1 (5 bases). V lost 4 bases and J lost 1, with 16 bases in between. The germline V gene has CDR1 LGHDT and CDR2 YNNKEL (reference sequence). This CDR3 spans 16 amino acids. CDR3: CASSPNTWGPNTEAFF. DNA for the CDR3: TGTGCCAGCAGCCCAAATACGTGGGGCCCGAACACTGAAGCTTTCTTT.

This clone was detected only once. The chain employs TRBV9 and TRBJ1-1; TRBD1 aligns across 8 bases. The V gene end was trimmed by 0 bases and the J gene end by 6 bases; junction bases not matched to a gene: 7. The CDR3 runs to 15 residues. Germline loops: CDR1 SGDLS, CDR2 YYNGEE. CDR3 amino acids: CASSVAPQGGAEAFF. CDR3 DNA: TGTGCCAGCAGCGTAGCCCCACAGGGGGGCGCTGAAGCTTTCTTT. The full variable domain, its missing parts supplied by reference TRBV9 and TRBJ1-1, is DSGVTQTPKHLITATGQRVTLRCSPRSGDLSVYWYQQSLDQGLQFLIQYYNGEERAKGNILERFSAQQFPDLHSELNLSSLELGDSALYFCASSVAPQGGAEAFFGQGTRLTVV.

The chain combines TRBV4-3 with TRBJ1-5, with a possible D match to TRBD1 (6 bases). Germline CDR1 and CDR2: LGHNA and YSLEER. There are 13 residues in the CDR3. Trimming removed 0 bases at V and 7 bases at J, with 7 bases between. The CDR3 DNA is TGCGCCAGCAGCCAAGATGGGGGCCAGCCCCAGCATTTT. Its protein product is CASSQDGGQPQHF.

The chain employs TRBV5-4 and TRBJ1-1; 7 positions match TRBD1. V lost 5 bases, J lost 4 bases, and 5 bases stayed unmatched. The germline CDR1 and CDR2 sequences are SGHNT and YYREEE (reference sequence). The CDR3 runs 13 residues. CDR3 protein: CASRYRGSTEAFF. CDR3 bases: TGTGCCAGCAGATACAGGGGTTCCACTGAAGCTTTCTTT.

The J gene is TRBJ1-2, the V gene TRBV7-2, with TRBD1 as a possible D gene (5 bases). CDR3 length equals 14 residues. The germline gives CDR1 SGHTA, CDR2 FQGNSA. V lost 11 bases, J lost 5 bases, and 21 bases lay in between. The CDR3 spells CASKSLSGTYGYTF. The CDR3 DNA sequence: TGTGCCTCAAAGTCGTTATCGGGGACTTATGGCTACACCTTC.